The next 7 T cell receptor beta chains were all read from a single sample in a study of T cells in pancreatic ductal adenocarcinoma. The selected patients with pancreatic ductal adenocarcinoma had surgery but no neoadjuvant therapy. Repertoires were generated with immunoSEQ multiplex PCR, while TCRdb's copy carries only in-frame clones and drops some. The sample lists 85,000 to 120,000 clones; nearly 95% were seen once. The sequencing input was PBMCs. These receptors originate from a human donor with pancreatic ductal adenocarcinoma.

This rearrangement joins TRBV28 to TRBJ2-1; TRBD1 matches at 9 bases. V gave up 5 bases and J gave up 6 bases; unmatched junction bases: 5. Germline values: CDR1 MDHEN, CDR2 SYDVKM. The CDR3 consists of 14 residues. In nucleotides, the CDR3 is TGTGCCAGCAGTAACAGGGGGCAGGTCAATGAGCAGTTCTTC. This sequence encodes CASSNRGQVNEQFF.

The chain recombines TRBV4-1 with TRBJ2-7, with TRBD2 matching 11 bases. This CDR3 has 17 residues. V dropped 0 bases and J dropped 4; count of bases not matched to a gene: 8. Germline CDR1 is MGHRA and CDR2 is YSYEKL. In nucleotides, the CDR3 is TGCGCCAGCAGCCAAGAACCCCGACTAGCGGGACGATACGAGCAGTACTTC. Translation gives CASSQEPRLAGRYEQYF.

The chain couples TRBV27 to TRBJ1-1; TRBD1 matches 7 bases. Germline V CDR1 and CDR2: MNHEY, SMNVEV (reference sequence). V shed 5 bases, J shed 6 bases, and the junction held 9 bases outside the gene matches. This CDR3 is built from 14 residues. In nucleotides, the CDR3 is TGTGCCAGCAGTCCACGCGACAGGGAGCCTGAAGCTTTCTTT. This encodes CASSPRDREPEAFF.

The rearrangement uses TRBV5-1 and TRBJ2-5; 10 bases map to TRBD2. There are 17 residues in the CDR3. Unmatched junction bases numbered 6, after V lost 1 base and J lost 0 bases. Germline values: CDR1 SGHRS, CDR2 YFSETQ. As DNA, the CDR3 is TGCGCCAGCAGCTTGAGTCTAGCGGGGGCGTACCAAGAGACCCAGTACTTC. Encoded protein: CASSLSLAGAYQETQYF.

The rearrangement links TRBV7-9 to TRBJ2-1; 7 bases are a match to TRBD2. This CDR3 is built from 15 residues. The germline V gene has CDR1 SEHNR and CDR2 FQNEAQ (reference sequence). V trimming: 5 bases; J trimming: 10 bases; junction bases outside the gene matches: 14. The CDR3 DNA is TGTGCCAGCAGCCCCTTGGGCGGGAGAACGTGGGAGCAGTTCTTC. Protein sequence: CASSPLGGRTWEQFF.

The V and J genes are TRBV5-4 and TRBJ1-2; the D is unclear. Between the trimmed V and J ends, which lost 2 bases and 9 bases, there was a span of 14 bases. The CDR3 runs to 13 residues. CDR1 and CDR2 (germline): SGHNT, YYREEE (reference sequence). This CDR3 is CASSFFLGVSYTF. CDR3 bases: TGTGCCAGCAGCTTCTTCCTCGGGGTTAGCTACACCTTC.

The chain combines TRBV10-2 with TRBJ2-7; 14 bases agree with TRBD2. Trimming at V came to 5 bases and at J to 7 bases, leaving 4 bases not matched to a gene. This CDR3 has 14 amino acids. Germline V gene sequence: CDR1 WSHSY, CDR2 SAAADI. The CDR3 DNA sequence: TGCGCCAGCAGTACCGGGACTAGCGGGGGTGAGCAGTACTTC. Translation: CASSTGTSGGEQYF.